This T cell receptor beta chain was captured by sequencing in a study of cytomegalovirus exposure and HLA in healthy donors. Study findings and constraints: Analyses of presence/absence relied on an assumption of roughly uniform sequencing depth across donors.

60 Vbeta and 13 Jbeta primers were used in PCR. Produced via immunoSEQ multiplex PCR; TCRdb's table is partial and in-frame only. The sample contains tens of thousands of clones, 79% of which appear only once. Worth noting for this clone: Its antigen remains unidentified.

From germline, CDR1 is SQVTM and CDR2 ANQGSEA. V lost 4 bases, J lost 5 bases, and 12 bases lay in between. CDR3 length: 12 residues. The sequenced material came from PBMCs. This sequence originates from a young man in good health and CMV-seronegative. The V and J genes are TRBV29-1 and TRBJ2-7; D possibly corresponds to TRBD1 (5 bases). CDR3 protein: CSVGRGLDEQYF. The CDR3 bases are TGCAGCGTTGGAAGGGGCTTGGACGAGCAGTACTTC.